The T cell receptor (beta chain) described here comes from a study of shared clonotypes between healthy human individuals. Notes on the study in general: The low donor count limited represented genetic and exposure-history diversity. Naive CD4 clonotypes overlapped across a handful of donors at around 4.7%.

Profiled with immunoSEQ multiplex PCR; TCRdb holds only in-frame clones, not every one. The sample carries fewer than 1.8 million clones, about 98.5% recorded once. Details on this clone: The antigen is unknown.

Donors comprised healthy HIV-negative adults lacking recent acute infections or vaccinations. V shed 2 bases and J 0 bases; nucleotides not matched to a gene: 9. Germline V gene lookup returns CDR1 MDHEN and CDR2 SYDVKM. The CDR3 contains 18 residues. Sequenced sample: naive CD4+ T cells sorted from blood. Subset reported: CD45RA+ positively selected. This chain links TRBV28 with TRBJ2-4; TRBD1 aligns across 8 bases. The TCR was taken from a young man in good health. CDR3 protein: CASSLRGDRSIAKNIQYF. The DNA of the CDR3 is TGTGCCAGCAGTTTAAGGGGGGACAGGTCAATAGCCAAAAACATTCAGTACTTC.